A single sample is the source of the 27 T cell receptor beta chains below, sequenced in a study of blood T cells in healthy people across ages. A second PCR of 7 to 11 cycles used a sample-barcoded 5' primer and a J-beta primer mix. MiXCR, run by TCRdb on the 5' RACE reads, gives a single entry per CDR3 protein. Here the sample spans more than 1.4 million distinct CDR3 sequences, 42% being singletons. The source material was blood. The receptors originated from a young woman in good health.

This clonotype has only a few counts. The chain carries TRBV7-8 and TRBJ2-3, with 10 bases that match TRBD2. CDR3 length equals 16 residues. Trimming removed 3 bases from V and 1 base from J; junction bases left unmatched: 4. Per germline, CDR1 SGHVS and CDR2 FQNEAQ. The CDR3 region is CASSFFGLAGTDTQYF. The CDR3 DNA reads as TGTGCCAGCAGCTTTTTCGGACTAGCGGGCACAGATACGCAGTATTTT. Looking up the rest from reference TRBV7-8 and TRBJ2-3 gives the full variable domain: GAGVSQSPRYKVAKRGQDVALRCDPISGHVSLFWYQQALGQGPEFLTYFQNEAQLDKSGLPSDRFFAERPEGSVSTLKIQRTQQEDSAVYLCASSFFGLAGTDTQYFGPGTRLTVL.

CDR3 DNA: TGCAGTGCTAGTGACTCGATGAGGTTCACAGATACGCAGTATTTT. The encoded protein is CSASDSMRFTDTQYF. The chain carries TRBV20-1 and TRBJ2-3; D is uncertain. The CDR3 spans 15 residues. With 3 bases removed from V and 2 bases from J, the gap between germline ends came to 15 bases. Germline CDR1 reads DFQATT; CDR2 reads SNEGSKA (reference sequence).

The chain is built from TRBV5-1 and TRBJ1-1; perhaps TRBD1 as D (5 bases). Germline V CDR1 and CDR2: SGHRS, YFSETQ. Deletions cut 1 base from V and 4 bases from J, with 17 bases between. The CDR3 loop spans 16 amino acids. The CDR3 DNA reads TGCGCCAGCAGCTTGAGTTTGGTAAGGGGAAGCACTGAAGCTTTCTTT. Translating it yields CASSLSLVRGSTEAFF.

The chain uses TRBV20-1 and TRBJ2-1; D gene uncertain. V lost 6 bases to trimming and J lost 7 bases, with 13 bases between them. CDR3 length equals 12 residues. Germline CDR1 and CDR2: DFQATT and SNEGSKA (reference sequence). The CDR3 sequence is CSAYGGRNEQFF. CDR3 DNA: TGCAGTGCGTACGGCGGTCGAAATGAGCAGTTCTTC.

The chain employs TRBV7-8 and TRBJ2-7; D gene ambiguous. Deletions cut 1 base from V and 2 bases from J, with 15 bases between. Per germline, CDR1 SGHVS and CDR2 FQNEAQ. The CDR3 runs 16 residues. The CDR3 DNA is TGTGCCAGCAGCTTAGTACGTCAGGAGCGTCCCTACGAGCAGTACTTC. The encoded protein is CASSLVRQERPYEQYF.

This chain connects TRBV9 to TRBJ1-1, with TRBD1 identical over 7 bases. The CDR3 covers 14 residues. V dropped 2 bases and J dropped 5; count of bases not matched to a gene: 6. Per germline, CDR1 SGDLS and CDR2 YYNGEE. This CDR3 reads CASSVRQGGTEAFF. The CDR3 coding sequence is TGTGCCAGCAGCGTTAGACAGGGAGGGACTGAAGCTTTCTTT.

The chain combines TRBV10-2 with TRBJ2-7; 10 nucleotides agree with TRBD2. This CDR3 has 18 residues. V lost 6 bases to trimming and J lost 0 bases; unmatched junction nucleotides: 14. Germline loops: CDR1 WSHSY, CDR2 SAAADI. The CDR3 DNA is TGCGCCAGCAGCGAATGGGTAGCGGGGGGCCTTAGCTCCTACGAGCAGTACTTC. It encodes CASSEWVAGGLSSYEQYF.

This clonotype was seen ten or more times. This rearrangement joins TRBV4-1 to TRBJ2-7; D is possibly TRBD1 (5 bases). Trimming took off 1 base at V and 3 bases at J, with 10 bases between the two ends. The germline gives CDR1 MGHRA, CDR2 YSYEKL. The CDR3 runs to 14 residues. CDR3 protein: CASSQGQTVYEQYF. CDR3 nucleotide sequence: TGCGCCAGCAGCCAAGGACAGACCGTCTACGAGCAGTACTTC.

The V and J genes are TRBV5-1 and TRBJ1-2, with D unclear. The CDR3 contains 15 residues. Trimming took off 4 bases at V and 3 bases at J, with 16 bases between the two ends. Germline CDR1 SGHRS, CDR2 YFSETQ. Here the CDR3 DNA reads TGCGCCAGCAGCATTGGGTCTCAGACTGACTATGGCTACACCTTC. This gives the protein CASSIGSQTDYGYTF.

The chain is built from TRBV14 and TRBJ2-3; D is uncertain. The CDR3 length is 16 residues. Germline V lookup: CDR1 SGHDN, CDR2 FVKESK. The V end lost 8 bases, the J end lost 5 bases, and 23 bases lay between the germline ends. Written as DNA, the CDR3 is TGTGCCAGCTCCTCTACCGCCAGTCCACCCGAAGATACGCAGTATTTT. This gives the protein CASSSTASPPEDTQYF.

This chain uses TRBV4-2 with TRBJ1-4; D might be TRBD1 (5 bases). The CDR3 is 16 residues long. V was pared by 0 bases and J by 3 bases, with 11 bases between. The germline V gene encodes CDR1 LGHNA and CDR2 YNFKEQ. This CDR3 reads CASSQDLGGANEKLFF. Here the CDR3 DNA reads TGTGCCAGCAGCCAAGATTTGGGGGGGGCTAATGAAAAACTGTTTTTT.

The chain is built from TRBV19 and TRBJ2-1; 8 bases fit TRBD2. CDR1 and CDR2 (germline): LNHDA, SQIVND (reference sequence). CDR3 length equals 14 residues. Germline trimming cut 3 bases from V and 10 bases from J; bases unmatched to any gene: 8. The CDR3 loop is CASSMDGRAREQFF. The CDR3, as DNA: TGTGCCAGTAGTATGGACGGGAGGGCCCGGGAGCAGTTCTTC.

This clonotype was found a few times. The rearrangement uses TRBV14 and TRBJ2-3; D possibly uses TRBD1 or TRBD2 (5 bases each). Germline V gene sequence: CDR1 SGHDN, CDR2 FVKESK. The CDR3 runs 16 residues. The V end lost 0 bases, the J end lost 4 bases, and 14 bases lay between the germline ends. The CDR3 region is CASSQEAGTMADTQYF. In DNA form, the CDR3 reads TGTGCCAGCAGCCAAGAAGCAGGGACGATGGCAGATACGCAGTATTTT.

The rearrangement links TRBV12-3 or TRBV12-4 to TRBJ1-2; no clear D gene. Deletions cut 1 base from V and 6 bases from J, with 6 bases between. The CDR3 totals 12 residues. CDR3 coding DNA: TGTGCCAGCAGTTTAGGGTATGATGGCTACACCTTC. Translating it yields CASSLGYDGYTF.

This clonotype was picked up a small number of times. This CDR3 reads CASIRGQSAYEQYF. The CDR3 DNA follows: TGTGCCAGCATCAGAGGACAGAGCGCTTACGAGCAGTACTTC. The V call is TRBV2, the J call TRBJ2-7, with D maybe TRBD1 (6 bases). Germline CDR1 and CDR2: SNHLY and FYNNEI. The CDR3 runs 14 residues. Trimming took 7 bases from V and 4 from J, leaving 17 bases between them.

The rearrangement joins TRBV29-1 to TRBJ2-1; TRBD1 is a possible D gene (5 bases). The germline V gene encodes CDR1 SQVTM and CDR2 ANQGSEA. There are 9 residues in the CDR3. The DNA for the CDR3 is TGCCCGCAGGGCAATGAGCAGTTCTTC. It specifies CPQGNEQFF.

The chain carries TRBV10-3 and TRBJ2-4, with 10 bases lining up with TRBD1. The J call is in doubt because the DNA end fits TRBJ2-7 better. From germline, CDR1 is ENHRY and CDR2 SYGVKD. The CDR3 is made up of 15 amino acids. CDR3 sequence reads: CAISKSTGGGDEQYF. The CDR3 region has the DNA TGTGCCATCAGTAAATCGACAGGGGGCGGGGACGAGCAGTACTTC.

V is TRBV5-1 and J is TRBJ2-3, with 12 nucleotides matching TRBD2. Trimming removed 7 bases from V and 0 bases from J; junction bases left unmatched: 3. Per germline, CDR1 SGHRS and CDR2 YFSETQ. This CDR3 spans 15 amino acids. CDR3 sequence reads: CASRTSGTSTDTQYF. DNA of the CDR3: TGCGCCAGCCGGACTAGCGGGACTAGCACAGATACGCAGTATTTT.

This clonotype occurred a few times. The rearrangement joins TRBV6-5 to TRBJ1-2, with 9 bases that match TRBD1. J lost 4 bases, V lost 7 bases, and 10 bases had no gene match. CDR3 length: 15 amino acids. From germline, CDR1 is MNHEY and CDR2 SVGAGI. CDR3 sequence: CASISPGQGAYGYTF. In DNA, the CDR3 is TGTGCCAGCATCTCACCGGGACAGGGAGCCTATGGCTACACCTTC.

This clonotype was picked up a small number of times. V usage is TRBV20-1 and J usage is TRBJ2-1; 9 nucleotides line up with TRBD2. The junction had 11 bases not matched to a gene; V was cut back by 1 base and J by 7 bases. Germline-derived CDR1 and CDR2 are DFQATT and SNEGSKA (reference sequence). CDR3 length: 16 amino acids. The CDR3 spells CSARGDLAGLRNEQFF. CDR3 nucleotide sequence: TGCAGTGCTAGAGGGGACCTAGCGGGACTTAGAAATGAGCAGTTCTTC.

This clonotype appeared a few times. V is TRBV7-9 and J is TRBJ2-7; D remains unclear. Deletions cut 4 bases from V and 1 base from J, with 14 bases between. Germline-derived CDR1 and CDR2 are SEHNR and FQNEAQ (reference sequence). The CDR3 has 15 residues. In DNA form, the CDR3 reads TGTGCCAGCAGCTCCTTTCTAGAGAGGTCCTACGAGCAGTACTTC. It encodes CASSSFLERSYEQYF. Full variable domain (missing parts from reference TRBV7-9 and TRBJ2-7): DTGVSQNPRHKITKRGQNVTFRCDPISEHNRLYWYRQTLGQGPEFLTYFQNEAQLEKSRLLSDRFSAERPKGSFSTLEIQRTEQGDSAMYLCASSSFLERSYEQYFGPGTRLTVT.

This clonotype was recorded once. This rearrangement joins TRBV7-6 to TRBJ2-6; 9 nucleotides align to TRBD1. Germline V gene data show CDR1 as SGHVS and CDR2 as FNYEAQ. V was clipped by 5 bases and J by 1 base; unmatched bases: 12. The CDR3 is made up of 19 amino acids. The DNA of the CDR3 is TGTGCCAGCAGCAGCACGTGGGCGGGACAGGGTTCTGGGGCCAACGTCCTGACTTTC. The encoded protein is CASSSTWAGQGSGANVLTF.

V usage is TRBV4-2 and J usage is TRBJ2-7; D may match TRBD1 or TRBD2 (5 bases each). Trimming removed 3 bases at V and 7 bases at J, with 25 bases between. Germline values: CDR1 LGHNA, CDR2 YNFKEQ. CDR3 length: 17 amino acids. CDR3 region: CASSHPREGNSYNEQYF. CDR3 DNA: TGTGCCAGCAGCCACCCTCGTGAGGGGAACTCCTACAATGAGCAGTACTTC.

This clonotype was seen a few times. The chain uses TRBV12-3 or TRBV12-4 and TRBJ2-1; D perhaps matches TRBD2 (6 bases). The CDR3 length is 15 residues. Trimming stripped 3 bases from V and 9 bases from J, with 18 bases between. The CDR3 DNA is TGTGCCAGCAGTTTGCGGCGGGGCGAGGGGTCTGAGCAGTTCTTC. This gives the protein CASSLRRGEGSEQFF.

This clonotype appeared a few times. V and J are TRBV5-1 and TRBJ2-5; no definite D call. V gave up 0 bases and J gave up 5 bases, with 8 bases separating them. Germline V gene sequence: CDR1 SGHRS, CDR2 YFSETQ. The CDR3 extends over 13 amino acids. This CDR3 reads CASSLESRETQYF. The CDR3 nucleotides read TGCGCCAGCAGCTTGGAGTCCCGGGAGACCCAGTACTTC.

As for this clonotype: A much larger clone lies one base from this, so it may be a read error. The gene calls are TRBV27 and TRBJ2-6; D uncertain. Germline V CDR1 and CDR2: MNHEY, SMNVEV (reference sequence). This CDR3 contains 13 residues. V was pared by 7 bases and J by 1 base, with 5 bases between. The CDR3 is CASMSSGANVLTF. CDR3 sequence (DNA): TGTGCCAGCATGAGTTCTGGGGCCAACGTCCTGACTTTC.

V and J are TRBV25-1 and TRBJ2-7; maybe TRBD2 (5 bases). Germline V gene data show CDR1 as MGHDK and CDR2 as SYGVNS. This CDR3 contains 13 residues. V gave up 4 bases and J gave up 3 bases, with 10 bases separating them. This CDR3 reads CASSGLANYEQYF. CDR3 nucleotide sequence: TGTGCCAGCAGTGGGTTAGCGAACTACGAGCAGTACTTC.